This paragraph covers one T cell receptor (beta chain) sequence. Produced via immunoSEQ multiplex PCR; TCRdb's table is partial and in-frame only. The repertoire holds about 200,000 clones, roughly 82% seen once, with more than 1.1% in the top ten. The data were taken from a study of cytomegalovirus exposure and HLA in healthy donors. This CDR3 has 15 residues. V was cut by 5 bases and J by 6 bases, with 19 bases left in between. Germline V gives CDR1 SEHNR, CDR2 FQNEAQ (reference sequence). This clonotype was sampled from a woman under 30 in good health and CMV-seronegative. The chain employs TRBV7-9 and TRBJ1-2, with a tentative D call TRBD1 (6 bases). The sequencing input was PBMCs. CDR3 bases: TGTGCCAGCAGCCCATCCTCGGGGGGCCGAGATGGCTACACCTTC. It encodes CASSPSSGGRDGYTF.